Each of the 23 T cell receptor beta chains below was sequenced from the same sample in a study of a mutant IDH1 vaccine in newly diagnosed glioma. As to time point: week 23, last vaccination. Topical imiquimod accompanied each vaccine dose, which consisted of 300 ug of mutant IDH1 20-mer peptide. No antigen has been identified for these receptors. Libraries were prepared by immunoSEQ multiplex PCR; TCRdb keeps only in-frame clonotypes and omits some of them. The repertoire holds 50,000 to 70,000 clones, with about 90% as singletons. The input for sequencing was PBMCs, taken from a glioma patient whose treatment included an IDH1 peptide vaccine. The receptors stem from a man between 40 and 49 years old with glioma.

This rearrangement joins TRBV5-1 to TRBJ2-3; TRBD2 matches 8 bases. The length of the CDR3 is 17 residues. The J segment lost 3 bases and the V segment lost 7 bases, leaving 16 bases of the junction unmatched. The germline V gene encodes CDR1 SGHRS and CDR2 YFSETQ. For the CDR3, the DNA is TGCGCCAGCGATCTTGTCCCCGGGAGGGCCGGGACAGATACGCAGTATTTT. The encoded protein is CASDLVPGRAGTDTQYF.

The chain recombines TRBV15 with TRBJ2-3; 8 bases agree with TRBD2. The junction had 6 bases not matched to a gene; V was cut back by 2 bases and J by 2 bases. The CDR3 has 16 residues. CDR1 and CDR2 (germline): LNHNV, YYDKDF (reference sequence). CDR3 sequence: CATSRSSGRATDTQYF. In DNA, the CDR3 is TGTGCCACCAGCAGATCAAGCGGGAGAGCCACAGATACGCAGTATTTT.

The chain employs TRBV29-1 and TRBJ1-4; D is possibly TRBD1 (6 bases). Looked up from germline, CDR1 is SQVTM and CDR2 is ANQGSEA. This CDR3 has 14 amino acids. V was pared by 7 bases and J by 8 bases, with 20 bases between. This chain's CDR3 is CSAISGGAREKLFF. In DNA form, the CDR3 reads TGCAGCGCCATTTCCGGGGGGGCTCGGGAAAAACTGTTTTTT.

The genes are TRBV9 and TRBJ2-7; D not resolved. Germline loops: CDR1 SGDLS, CDR2 YYNGEE. Trimming took off 0 bases at V and 2 bases at J, with 9 bases between the two ends. This CDR3 comprises 14 residues. In nucleotides, the CDR3 is TGTGCCAGCAGCGTAGGACCGGGCGCCTACGAGCAGTACTTC. Amino acids: CASSVGPGAYEQYF.

The chain combines TRBV5-1 with TRBJ1-4, with D unclear. V lost 2 bases to trimming and J lost 7 bases, with 9 bases between them. CDR3 length: 13 residues. Looked up from germline, CDR1 is SGHRS and CDR2 is YFSETQ. In DNA form, the CDR3 reads TGCGCCAGCAGCTTTGGGGTTTCTGAAAAACTGTTTTTT. Its translation: CASSFGVSEKLFF.

In DNA, the CDR3 is TGTGCCAGCAGTGCCTGGGGGGGCATGCTGAACACTGAAGCTTTCTTT. It is translated as CASSAWGGMLNTEAFF. V gene TRBV2 combines with J gene TRBJ1-1, with a tentative D call TRBD1 (6 bases). The CDR3 spans 16 residues. Germline lookup yields CDR1 SNHLY and CDR2 FYNNEI. V lost 4 bases and J 0 bases, leaving 15 bases between the germline ends.

This chain joins TRBV4-1 and TRBJ2-7, with TRBD1 matching 7 bases. Germline-derived CDR1 and CDR2 are MGHRA and YSYEKL. The CDR3 runs 15 residues. The ends lost 1 base at V and 3 bases at J; junction bases unmatched: 6. The CDR3 region has the DNA TGCGCCAGCAGCCAAGCTTCGGGACAGAACTACGAGCAGTACTTC. It is translated as CASSQASGQNYEQYF.

This clone was observed a single time. The chain employs TRBV7-9 and TRBJ1-1; D unclear. This CDR3 has 16 residues. Germline loops: CDR1 SEHNR, CDR2 FQNEAQ (reference sequence). Trimming took off 3 bases at V and 0 bases at J, with 14 bases between the two ends. This CDR3 is CASSFSSGLMNTEAFF. Here the CDR3 DNA reads TGTGCCAGCAGCTTTTCTTCTGGTCTTATGAACACTGAAGCTTTCTTT.

There are a few counts of this clone. The chain couples TRBV6-5 to TRBJ1-1, with D unclear. Looked up from germline, CDR1 is MNHEY and CDR2 is SVGAGI. With 8 bases removed from V and 0 bases from J, the gap between germline ends came to 13 bases. The CDR3 has 14 amino acids. CDR3 protein: CASGSSEMNTEAFF. The CDR3 DNA reads TGTGCCAGCGGAAGTTCTGAGATGAACACTGAAGCTTTCTTT.

The table lists this clone with a few counts. The chain couples TRBV7-8 to TRBJ2-2, with a possible D match to TRBD2 (6 bases). CDR3 length: 16 amino acids. V was clipped by 3 bases and J by 0 bases, with 11 bases between them. From germline, CDR1 is SGHVS and CDR2 FQNEAQ. The CDR3 loop reads CASSFQTSPNTGELFF. The CDR3 region has the DNA TGTGCCAGCAGCTTTCAGACTAGTCCGAACACCGGGGAGCTGTTTTTT. Full variable domain (missing parts from reference TRBV7-8 and TRBJ2-2): GAGVSQSPRYKVAKRGQDVALRCDPISGHVSLFWYQQALGQGPEFLTYFQNEAQLDKSGLPSDRFFAERPEGSVSTLKIQRTQQEDSAVYLCASSFQTSPNTGELFFGEGSRLTVL.

The rearrangement links TRBV29-1 to TRBJ2-7; TRBD2 matches at 13 bases. V lost 3 bases, J lost 6 bases, and 5 bases stayed unmatched. The V gene's germline CDR1 is SQVTM and CDR2 ANQGSEA. The CDR3 is made up of 14 amino acids. The CDR3 nucleotides are TGCAGCGTTGATAGGACTAGCGGGAGCGGCGAGCAGTACTTC. Residues: CSVDRTSGSGEQYF.

The gene calls are TRBV6-5 and TRBJ2-2; no firm D call. Germline CDR1 is MNHEY and CDR2 is SVGAGI. V was trimmed by 2 bases and J by 4 bases, leaving 11 bases between them. The CDR3 is made up of 15 amino acids. Here the CDR3 DNA reads TGTGCCAGCAGTTACAGGCCTCGGAGCACCGGGGAGCTGTTTTTT. Protein: CASSYRPRSTGELFF.

This clone showed up just a few times. The chain recombines TRBV18 with TRBJ2-7; D may be TRBD1 (6 bases). Trimming left V 3 bases short and J 3 bases short, with 9 bases between. CDR3 length equals 13 residues. Germline V lookup: CDR1 KGHSH, CDR2 LQKENI. CDR3 sequence reads: CASSPTQGYEQYF. CDR3 DNA: TGTGCCAGCTCACCGACACAGGGCTACGAGCAGTACTTC. The entire variable domain, with the rest obtained from reference TRBV18 and TRBJ2-7, is as follows: NAGVMQNPRHLVRRRGQEARLRCSPMKGHSHVYWYRQLPEEGLKFMVYLQKENIIDESGMPKERFSAEFPKEGPSILRIQQVVRGDSAAYFCASSPTQGYEQYFGPGTRLTVT.

This clone was counted only a few times. The chain recombines TRBV5-1 with TRBJ2-2, with D perhaps TRBD1 or TRBD2 (5 bases each). V dropped 4 bases and J dropped 5 bases, with 12 bases sitting between them. CDR1 and CDR2 (germline): SGHRS, YFSETQ. The CDR3 contains 14 residues. The CDR3 sequence is CASSGGQGTGELFF. DNA of the CDR3: TGCGCCAGCAGCGGGGGTCAGGGTACCGGGGAGCTGTTTTTT.

The chain has TRBV7-6 and TRBJ2-7; TRBD2 matches at 7 bases. CDR3 length: 14 residues. CDR1 and CDR2 (germline): SGHVS, FNYEAQ. V lost 3 bases and J lost 6; bases outside the gene matches: 8. CDR3: CASSFGGLTSEQYF. CDR3 nucleotide sequence: TGTGCCAGCAGCTTCGGGGGGTTAACCTCCGAGCAGTACTTC.

The CDR3 is CASSAPVNSGEQFF. CDR3 nucleotides: TGTGCCAGCAGCGCACCGGTCAACAGCGGGGAGCAGTTCTTC. This chain joins TRBV7-6 and TRBJ2-1, with a possible D match to TRBD2 (6 bases). CDR3 length equals 14 residues. Deletions cut 5 bases from V and 10 bases from J, with 18 bases between. The germline CDR1 and CDR2 sequences are SGHVS and FNYEAQ.

This clone is a singleton in its sample. V and J are TRBV5-6 and TRBJ2-4, with 10 positions matching TRBD1. With V trimmed by 6 bases and J by 8 bases, 8 bases remained unmatched. This CDR3 region has 14 residues. Germline CDR1 is SGHDT and CDR2 is YYEEEE. The CDR3 region is CASNLRQGAHIQYF. DNA of the CDR3: TGTGCCAGCAATCTTCGACAGGGGGCTCACATTCAGTACTTC. Together with reference TRBV5-6 and TRBJ2-4, the CDR3 gives the full variable domain: DAGVTQSPTHLIKTRGQQVTLRCSPKSGHDTVSWYQQALGQGPQFIFQYYEEEERQRGNFPDRFSGHQFPNYSSELNVNALLLGDSALYLCASNLRQGAHIQYFGAGTRLSVL.

This clone appeared a few times. The chain couples TRBV2 to TRBJ1-6; D is unresolved. The CDR3 length is 15 residues. In germline, CDR1 is SNHLY, CDR2 FYNNEI. Trimming took 6 bases from V and 8 from J, leaving 17 bases between them. This chain's CDR3 is CASRQWATKDSPLHF. The CDR3 DNA is TGTGCCAGCAGGCAATGGGCGACAAAGGATTCACCCCTCCACTTT.

The chain is built from TRBV7-8 and TRBJ2-1; no firm D call. This CDR3 has 13 residues. V lost 5 bases and J lost 5, with 10 bases in between. CDR1 and CDR2 from the germline V gene are SGHVS and FQNEAQ. CDR3 sequence reads: CASSPRPDNEQFF. In DNA, the CDR3 is TGTGCCAGCAGCCCCCGCCCCGACAATGAGCAGTTCTTC.

This clone turned up a few times. V gene TRBV6-5 combines with J gene TRBJ2-2; TRBD1 might be the D (6 bases). The CDR3 has 14 amino acids. Germline V gives CDR1 MNHEY, CDR2 SVGAGI. Trimming removed 4 bases at V and 6 bases at J, with 12 bases between. The CDR3 region is CASSSYRDPGELFF. DNA for the CDR3: TGTGCCAGCAGTTCATACAGGGACCCCGGGGAGCTGTTTTTT.

The CDR3 sequence: CSAVGTSGRLGSYNEQFF. CDR3 nucleotide sequence: TGCAGCGCAGTAGGGACTAGCGGGAGGCTGGGTTCCTACAATGAGCAGTTCTTC. The rearrangement uses TRBV29-1 and TRBJ2-1, with TRBD2 matching 15 bases. The CDR3 extends over 18 amino acids. V dropped 7 bases and J dropped 1; count of bases not matched to a gene: 11. CDR1 is SQVTM and CDR2 is ANQGSEA in the germline V gene.

CDR3 sequence: CSVWVGGRRGEQYF. CDR3 nucleotides: TGCAGCGTTTGGGTGGGCGGGAGGAGGGGCGAGCAGTACTTC. This chain connects TRBV29-1 to TRBJ2-7, with 8 positions matching TRBD2. Germline V gene sequence: CDR1 SQVTM, CDR2 ANQGSEA. The CDR3 length is 14 residues. Trimming cost V 5 bases and J 6 bases; bases outside gene matches: 12.

The chain couples TRBV7-8 to TRBJ1-5, with D tentatively TRBD1 (5 bases). The CDR3 contains 14 residues. Trimming took 4 bases from V and 3 from J, leaving 10 bases between them. Germline V gene data show CDR1 as SGHVS and CDR2 as FQNEAQ. The CDR3 region has the DNA TGTGCCAGCAGCTCCCGGGACGACAATCAGCCCCAGCATTTT. Translated, it gives CASSSRDDNQPQHF.